This T cell receptor beta chain appears in the sequencing data of a study of shared clonotypes between healthy human individuals (dated by TCRdb to about 2020). Some background on the complete study: The cohort comprised two women and a few men aged 18 to 49 years. To estimate repertoire size and how much clonotype sharing occurs between individuals, the study deeply sequenced the blood TCR repertoires of five or six healthy adults. Libraries were prepared and TCR repertoires were sequenced by different laboratories using diverse techniques, in order to increase sequencing depth and limit assay-specific biases. Each donor's leukapheresis produced roughly between about 0.85 and 10 billion PBMCs. For each donor, three plates each were used for CD4 naive and CD4 memory, two plates were used for CD8 naive, and one plate was used for CD8 memory.

Donors were healthy HIV-negative adults with no recently reported acute infections or vaccinations. Only Caucasian adults living in Nashville, Tennessee, USA were represented among the donors. CD4+ T cells were enriched through magnetic negative selection, after which naive cells were positively selected on CD45RA and the remaining negative fraction served as the memory subset. After blood collection by leukapheresis, PBMCs were isolated using Ficoll-Histopaque density gradient centrifugation and then cryopreserved in the vapor phase of liquid nitrogen. Analytical flow cytometry was used to check the purity and quantity of every magnetically sorted T cell population. Genomic DNA was isolated from every sorted fraction and measured by UV absorbance on a Nanodrop 2000c. TCR CDR3 regions were amplified from genomic DNA by multiplex PCR using the deep immunoSEQ assay. Extracted genomic DNA from each cell subset was spread evenly across all wells of several immunoSEQ 96-well plates, with each plate serving as a replicate. For sorted subsets, each replicate PCR was loaded with 200 ng genomic DNA, equivalent to 30,000 or so T cell genomes. Purified libraries were measured with a Qubit 3.0 fluorometer, size-checked on a Bioanalyzer 2100, and measured again with the KAPA Library Quantification kit. Every immunoSEQ 96-well plate was sequenced on a separate single-read 150-cycle Illumina NextSeq 550 flow cell. The paper's data handling went like this. Because the immunoSEQ output included only junctional sequences and no quality scores, the filtering could not be the same as the filtering used for full-length reads. To assign V/J genes and CDR3, sequences were annotated against IMGT germline references using PyIR, a Python wrapper for IgBLAST v1.9. Reads were filtered out if the reads had weak V/J assignments (E-value above 1e-6), no CDR3, stop codons, out-of-frame junctions, or ambiguous translated residues. V3J clonotypes were defined by identical inferred V gene, J gene, and CDR3 amino acid sequence. To compute the percentage overlap between repertoires, the number of shared unique clonotypes was divided by the size of the smaller repertoire. Repertoire richness was assessed with RTK rarefaction, the Chao1 estimator, and Recon v2.1 estimates of unobserved clonotypes. OLGA was used to compute generation probabilities for all TCRbeta clonotypes that the gDNA method yielded from a few donors. This is the immuneACCESS table as TCRdb keeps it, with only in-frame sequences that have V and J called. A part of the clones is gone; compared with another copy, unresolved V genes explain less than half, and the rest is unexplained. The V and J calls and clone size are taken from that table; D and trimming were inferred from the DNA. This sample lists 2 million to 2.5 million clones; around 92% were detected once. Of the sample, roughly 0.34% falls within the top ten clones.

A word on this clone: The antigen it binds to is not known. No much larger clone exists at a distance of one base, and base qualities are not known.

Beyond this particular receptor, the publication reports: The small number of donors limited the genetic and exposure-history diversity represented. Only blood was sampled, and tissue TCR repertoires likely differ from those in blood. Clonotypes shared by all four sorted-subset donors showed higher generation probabilities than non-shared clonotypes. Based on pairwise subsampling, the degree of clonotype sharing among donors was expected to be affected by sequencing depth. Naive subsets generally had larger estimated clonotype richness than memory subsets did. When a few donors were compared, the shared fraction of clonotypes was 5% to 6.5% for naive CD4, less than 4% for naive CD8, about 2.4% for memory CD4, and 0.4% for memory CD8. Rarefaction of sorted-subset datasets indicated incomplete sequencing despite the large sequencing depth.

The germline V gene provides CDR1 SGHAT and CDR2 FQNNGV. From cysteine to phenylalanine, the CDR3 is 16 amino acids long. Here the CDR3 DNA is all that survives: 48 bases in frame from base 1. Relative to germline, V is 4 bases shorter and J is 0 bases shorter, with 12 bases between their ends. The specimen sequenced was naive CD4+ T cells from PBMCs. The cell subset or site tag for this specimen amounts to: CD45RA+ positively selected. This chain is built from TRBV11-2 and TRBJ1-4, with no reliable assignment of the D segment. This TCR derives from a young man in good health. Some clones in this sample may be carry-over from other donors' samples. The sequence in DNA is TGTGCCAGCAGCTCCCGGTTGGTAACAACTAATGAAAAACTGTTTTTT. It specifies CASSSRLVTTNEKLFF.